This T cell receptor (beta chain) was recorded in a study of T-cell reconstitution after alpha-beta-depleted transplantation in children. Study-wide points: T-cell numbers and diversity one year post-transplant derived largely from freshly generated T cells. Reportedly, roughly two months post-transplant, alpha-beta T cells arose from several hundred expanded graft clones.

This clonotype was observed a handful of times. Its antigen is not known. Using unique molecular identifiers, the investigators prepared the TCRbeta library. One entry per CDR3 protein results from TCRdb running MiXCR on the PCR reads. The table shows around 960,000 distinct CDR3 sequences, with under 30% occurring only once. Per the germline V gene, CDR1 is LNHDA and CDR2 is SQIVND (reference sequence). The junction had 4 bases not matched to a gene; V was cut back by 5 bases and J by 3 bases. This CDR3 is built from 15 residues. The receptor comes from a boy under two years old who had a stem cell transplant for SCID, so the T cells may come from the graft donor. The sequences come from PBMCs, mostly from graft donor cells, collected 360 days after TCRalphabeta/CD19-depleted stem cell transplant. The chain combines TRBV19 with TRBJ2-1, with 10 bases matching TRBD1. The CDR3 loop is CASSVRDRGYNEQFF. The CDR3 nucleotides are TGTGCCAGTAGTGTCCGGGACAGGGGCTACAATGAGCAGTTCTTC.